This T cell receptor (beta chain) appears in the sequencing data of a study of control samples from healthy donors and cancer patients. Germline V gives CDR1 SGHVS, CDR2 FQNEAQ. This CDR3 has 13 amino acids. Trimming stripped 3 bases from V and 3 bases from J, with 8 bases between. TCRdb's table, derived via immunoSEQ multiplex PCR, lists solely in-frame clones and lacks some. The repertoire includes about 410,000 clones, approximately 92% of them detected once, and around 6.8% sits in the top ten. This sequence originates from a man aged 35 to 55 with head and neck cancer. The sequencing input was PBMCs. This chain connects TRBV7-8 to TRBJ1-1; D is uncertain. The CDR3 spells CASSLKVYTEAFF. The CDR3 nucleotides are TGTGCCAGCAGCTTGAAGGTTTACACTGAAGCTTTCTTT.